These 26 T cell receptor beta chains share one sample of origin, sequenced in a study of blood T cells in healthy people across ages. The second PCR ran roughly 7 to 12 cycles with a sample-barcoded 5' primer and J-beta primers. TCRdb re-called the 5' RACE reads through MiXCR, storing one row per CDR3 protein. The data contain 800,000 to 950,000 distinct CDR3 sequences, almost 30% of them seen just once; the ten biggest clones take up 9.5% to 13%. These data were also filed under a second study, of T cells of mothers and their children.

The specimen sequenced was blood. The origin of the receptors is a middle-aged woman in good health.

The V gene is TRBV29-1, the J gene TRBJ2-7; D is uncertain. The CDR3 has 14 residues. Germline V gives CDR1 SQVTM, CDR2 ANQGSEA. V gave up 6 bases and J gave up 0 bases, with 15 bases separating them. For the CDR3, the DNA is TGCAGCGTGTCTTGGTCTGGCAGCTCCTACGAGCAGTACTTC. Protein product: CSVSWSGSSYEQYF.

This chain connects TRBV12-3 or TRBV12-4 to TRBJ1-3; D is unclear. There are 14 residues in the CDR3. Trimming removed 5 bases from V and 4 bases from J, with 12 bases in between. The CDR3 nucleotides are TGTGCCAGCAGTCCGGTGGACCCCGGAAACACCATATATTTT. Translation gives CASSPVDPGNTIYF.

V and J are TRBV2 and TRBJ1-2; D ambiguous. V shed 6 bases and J shed 7 bases, with 15 bases lying between them. The germline gives CDR1 SNHLY, CDR2 FYNNEI. The CDR3 totals 13 residues. The CDR3 is CASSAGLRAGYTF. The CDR3 nucleotides read TGTGCCAGCAGCGCGGGCTTAAGGGCTGGCTACACCTTC. The whole variable domain, remainder taken from reference TRBV2 and TRBJ1-2, is EPEVTQTPSHQVTQMGQEVILRCVPISNHLYFYWYRQILGQKVEFLVSFYNNEISEKSEIFDDQFSVERPDGSNFTLKIRSTKLEDSAMYFCASSAGLRAGYTFGSGTRLTVV.

At least ten counts were recorded for this clonotype. V is TRBV6-5 and J is TRBJ1-2, with TRBD1 identical over 9 bases. Germline values: CDR1 MNHEY, CDR2 SVGAGI. J was trimmed by 2 bases and V by 4 bases; bases with no gene match: 5. The CDR3 sequence is 15 residues long. The CDR3 sequence: CASSLTGGGNYGYTF. CDR3 bases: TGTGCCAGCAGTTTAACAGGGGGCGGGAACTATGGCTACACCTTC.

This clonotype was counted only a few times. V is TRBV5-1 and J is TRBJ2-6; 9 bases are shared with TRBD1. With 4 bases clipped from V and 2 bases from J, the junction kept 1 base outside the gene matches. The germline gives CDR1 SGHRS, CDR2 YFSETQ. The CDR3 runs to 15 residues. This CDR3 reads CASSGTGTGANVLTF. DNA for the CDR3: TGCGCCAGCAGCGGGACAGGGACTGGGGCCAACGTCCTGACTTTC.

Ten or more counts support this clonotype. The chain couples TRBV29-1 to TRBJ2-7; no clear D gene. With 6 bases removed from V and 0 bases from J, the gap between germline ends came to 6 bases. Germline V gives CDR1 SQVTM, CDR2 ANQGSEA. The length of the CDR3 is 11 residues. This CDR3 is CSVDNSYEQYF. The CDR3 DNA sequence: TGCAGCGTAGACAACTCCTACGAGCAGTACTTC.

Turning to this clonotype: One junction end disagrees with the germline gene, perhaps due to a read error. The chain uses TRBV20-1 and TRBJ2-4; possible D gene TRBD2, 5 bases. The CDR3 contains 14 residues. Germline CDR1 DFQATT, CDR2 SNEGSKA (reference sequence). CDR3 bases: TGCAGTGCTGGAGATCGAGGGAAGGGAGACATTCAGTACTTC. This encodes CSAGDRGKGDIQYF.

At least ten counts were recorded for this clonotype. The chain links TRBV28 to TRBJ2-1; D is possibly TRBD1 or TRBD2 (5 bases each). Germline V gene lookup returns CDR1 MDHEN and CDR2 SYDVKM. Deletions cut 7 bases from V and 11 bases from J, with 24 bases between. CDR3 length equals 15 residues. CDR3 protein: CASTTWGRERGQQFF. Written as DNA, the CDR3 is TGTGCCAGCACCACTTGGGGCAGGGAAAGGGGACAGCAGTTCTTC.

The sample holds one count of this clonotype. A much larger clone sits a single nucleotide away, making a read error possible. The chain carries TRBV6-2 or TRBV6-3 and TRBJ2-5; D is undetermined. The CDR3 contains 14 residues. In germline, CDR1 is MNHEY, CDR2 SVGEGT. V was trimmed by 1 base and J by 5 bases, leaving 11 bases between them. This chain's CDR3 is CASSYFSRSETQYF. CDR3 DNA sequence: TGTGCCAGCAGTTACTTTAGTCGGTCGGAGACCCAGTACTTC.

CDR3 residues: CASCRLAGGPEYNEQFF. The CDR3 DNA is TGTGCCAGCTGCAGACTAGCGGGAGGGCCGGAGTACAATGAGCAGTTCTTC. The rearrangement joins TRBV7-8 to TRBJ2-1, with 14 bases identical to TRBD2. V was pared by 8 bases and J by 4 bases, with 10 bases of the junction left unmatched. Germline CDR1 SGHVS, CDR2 FQNEAQ. The length of the CDR3 is 17 residues.

The chain recombines TRBV6-5 with TRBJ2-7; TRBD1 agrees at 8 bases. This CDR3 has 14 amino acids. Looked up from germline, CDR1 is MNHEY and CDR2 is SVGAGI. With V trimmed by 5 bases and J by 3 bases, 6 bases remained unmatched. Written as DNA, the CDR3 is TGTGCCAGCAGTCCGGACAGGGCGGTCTACGAGCAGTACTTC. This encodes CASSPDRAVYEQYF.

This clonotype has only a few counts. The chain couples TRBV11-2 to TRBJ2-1, with 7 bases matching TRBD1. The CDR3 runs 16 residues. Germline CDR1 SGHAT, CDR2 FQNNGV. V lost 4 bases, J lost 5 bases, and 11 bases stayed unmatched. The CDR3 DNA reads TGTGCCAGCAGCTATAGCTCCGGGACAGCAAACAATGAGCAGTTCTTC. Its protein is CASSYSSGTANNEQFF. Together with reference TRBV11-2 and TRBJ2-1, the CDR3 gives the full variable domain: EAGVAQSPRYKIIEKRQSVAFWCNPISGHATLYWYQQILGQGPKLLIQFQNNGVVDDSQLPKDRFSAERLKGVDSTLKIQPAKLEDSAVYLCASSYSSGTANNEQFFGPGTRLTVL.

This clonotype appeared a few times. The chain carries TRBV7-3 and TRBJ2-5; D could derive from TRBD1 or TRBD2 (6 bases each). Germline V lookup: CDR1 SGHTA, CDR2 FQGTGA. The CDR3 consists of 15 residues. V was pared by 5 bases and J by 3 bases, with 16 bases between. The CDR3 loop reads CASSPGGAVKETQYF. In DNA, the CDR3 is TGTGCCAGCAGCCCCGGGGGCGCGGTCAAAGAGACCCAGTACTTC.

There are a few counts of this clonotype. The CDR3 loop is CASREQGARTEAFF. CDR3 coding DNA: TGTGCCAGCAGGGAACAGGGGGCGAGAACTGAAGCTTTCTTT. The rearrangement links TRBV28 to TRBJ1-1, with TRBD1 matching 9 bases. Germline V gives CDR1 MDHEN, CDR2 SYDVKM. J lost 5 bases, V lost 6 bases, and 7 bases had no gene match. The CDR3 runs 14 residues.

This clonotype has at least ten counts. The V gene is TRBV20-1, the J gene TRBJ2-5; 9 bases align to TRBD1. The CDR3 has 16 residues. Losses at the gene ends were 5 bases for V and 0 bases for J; bases not matched to a gene: 10. Germline-derived CDR1 and CDR2 are DFQATT and SNEGSKA (reference sequence). DNA of the CDR3: TGCAGTGCTCCTCAAGGACAGGGGACGTACCAAGAGACCCAGTACTTC. Translating it yields CSAPQGQGTYQETQYF.

The rearrangement joins TRBV9 to TRBJ1-1, with unresolved D. V gave up 4 bases and J gave up 3 bases, with 10 bases separating them. Germline assignment: CDR1 SGDLS and CDR2 YYNGEE. This CDR3 is 13 amino acids long. The CDR3 sequence: CASSPRVDTEAFF. The CDR3 DNA is TGTGCCAGCAGCCCCCGGGTTGACACTGAAGCTTTCTTT.

This rearrangement joins TRBV12-3 or TRBV12-4 to TRBJ1-6, with 8 bases lining up with TRBD1. This CDR3 region has 14 residues. The V segment lost 5 bases and the J segment 10 bases; nucleotides outside the gene matches: 7. Here the CDR3 reads CASSPGQGWSPLHF. CDR3 nucleotides: TGTGCCAGCAGTCCCGGACAGGGTTGGTCACCCCTCCACTTT.

V and J are TRBV18 and TRBJ2-7; 10 nucleotides align to TRBD2. Germline V lookup: CDR1 KGHSH, CDR2 LQKENI. V shed 8 bases and J 4 bases; nucleotides not matched to a gene: 5. CDR3 length: 13 residues. Here the CDR3 reads CASALAGVYEQYF. In DNA, the CDR3 is TGTGCCAGCGCGCTAGCGGGGGTATACGAGCAGTACTTC.

This clonotype was seen repeatedly, ten times or more. The rearrangement joins TRBV18 to TRBJ2-7, with TRBD1 matching over 7 bases. CDR1 KGHSH and CDR2 LQKENI come from the germline V gene. The CDR3 extends over 16 amino acids. Unmatched junction bases numbered 11, after V lost 3 bases and J lost 3 bases. The CDR3 DNA reads TGTGCCAGCTCACCCGCATCAGGGGGTGGGCGCTACGAGCAGTACTTC. Protein: CASSPASGGGRYEQYF.

The rearrangement joins TRBV4-1 to TRBJ2-2; TRBD2 is a possible D gene (5 bases). Germline CDR1 is MGHRA and CDR2 is YSYEKL. There are 15 residues in the CDR3. The V end lost 3 bases, the J end lost 3 bases, and 11 bases lay between the germline ends. The CDR3 protein is CASSQRARDTGELFF. As DNA, the CDR3 is TGCGCCAGCAGCCAGAGGGCACGGGACACCGGGGAGCTGTTTTTT.

This clonotype showed up many times. The genes are TRBV12-3 or TRBV12-4 and TRBJ2-7; D is perhaps TRBD2 (6 bases). The CDR3 totals 15 residues. With 3 bases removed from V and 4 bases from J, the gap between germline ends came to 16 bases. The CDR3 loop is CASSFRGTVTYEQYF. The CDR3, as DNA: TGTGCCAGCAGTTTCCGGGGGACGGTTACGTACGAGCAGTACTTC.

There are many counts of this clonotype. The rearrangement uses TRBV4-1 and TRBJ2-7; 8 bases are shared with TRBD2. Losses at the gene ends were 0 bases for V and 1 base for J; bases not matched to a gene: 2. Germline CDR1 reads MGHRA; CDR2 reads YSYEKL. CDR3 size: 15 residues. The CDR3 bases are TGCGCCAGCAGCCAAGATAGCGGGGAATCCTACGAGCAGTACTTC. It is translated as CASSQDSGESYEQYF.

This clonotype was seen repeatedly, ten times or more. An end of the junction does not agree with germline; a read error may underlie this. The chain links TRBV7-8 to TRBJ2-3; a possible D gene is TRBD2 (6 bases). The CDR3 length is 15 residues. Germline CDR1 SGHVS, CDR2 FQNEAQ. CDR3 in DNA: TGCGCCAGCAGCTTGGAGGGGCTCTACACAGATACGCAGTATTTT. Protein sequence: CASSLEGLYTDTQYF.

The chain uses TRBV5-1 and TRBJ1-1; TRBD1 might be the D (5 bases). V was shortened by 1 base and J by 1 base, with 11 bases between the two germline ends. The germline V gene encodes CDR1 SGHRS and CDR2 YFSETQ. There are 15 residues in the CDR3. The CDR3 bases are TGCGCCAGCAGCTTGTTTCAGGGATGGAACACTGAAGCTTTCTTT. Translation: CASSLFQGWNTEAFF.

A single count supports this clonotype. The rearrangement links TRBV4-1 to TRBJ1-5, with 9 nucleotides matching TRBD1. CDR3 size: 17 residues. Trimming cost V 0 bases and J 5 bases; bases outside gene matches: 8. Germline loops: CDR1 MGHRA, CDR2 YSYEKL. The CDR3 DNA follows: TGCGCCAGCAGCCAAGACGGGACAGGGCCTACCCATCAGCCCCAGCATTTT. Translating gives CASSQDGTGPTHQPQHF.

This clonotype was seen once. This sequence may be a read error, since a much larger clone differs from it by one base. The chain uses TRBV29-1 and TRBJ2-5; tentatively, D is TRBD1 (6 bases). V lost 7 bases to trimming and J lost 11 bases, with 23 bases between them. Germline V gives CDR1 SQVTM, CDR2 ANQGSEA. The length of the CDR3 is 13 residues. The CDR3 loop is CSAQGWVSGEQYF. The CDR3 DNA sequence: TGCAGCGCACAGGGATGGGTCTCTGGTGAGCAGTACTTC.